This TCR beta chain was sequenced in a study of blood T cell repertoires in COVID-19. Method: immunoSEQ multiplex PCR; TCRdb's copy keeps in-frame clones and lacks some. The sample records 35,000 to 40,000 clones, around four fifths being singletons. Looked up from germline, CDR1 is SGHDT and CDR2 is YYEEEE. This CDR3 is 13 amino acids long. V lost 0 bases to trimming and J lost 10 bases, with 11 bases between them. The sample holds one count of this clone. V gene TRBV5-6 combines with J gene TRBJ2-1; D is perhaps TRBD2 (5 bases). The specimen sequenced was peripheral blood. The receptor comes from a man in his fifties with active COVID-19. CDR3 DNA sequence: TGTGCCAGCAGCTTGGTTGAGGGCCAGGAGCAGTTCTTC. It translates to CASSLVEGQEQFF.